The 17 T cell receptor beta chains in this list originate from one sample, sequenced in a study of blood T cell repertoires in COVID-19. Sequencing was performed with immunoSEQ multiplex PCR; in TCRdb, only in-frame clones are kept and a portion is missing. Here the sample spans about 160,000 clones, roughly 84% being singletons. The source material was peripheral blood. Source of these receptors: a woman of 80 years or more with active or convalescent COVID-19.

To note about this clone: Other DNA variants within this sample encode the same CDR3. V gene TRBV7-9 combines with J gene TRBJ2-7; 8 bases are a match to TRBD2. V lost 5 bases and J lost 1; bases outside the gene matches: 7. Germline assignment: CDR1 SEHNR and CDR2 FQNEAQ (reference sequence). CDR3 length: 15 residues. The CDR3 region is CASSPPGGRSYEQYF. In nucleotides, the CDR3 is TGTGCCAGCAGCCCTCCGGGAGGGAGGTCCTACGAGCAGTACTTC.

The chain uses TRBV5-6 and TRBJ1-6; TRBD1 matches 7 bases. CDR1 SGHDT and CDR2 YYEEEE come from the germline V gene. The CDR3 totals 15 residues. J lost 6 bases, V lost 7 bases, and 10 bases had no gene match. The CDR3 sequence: CASLRFGQANSPLHF. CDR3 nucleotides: TGTGCCAGCCTGAGGTTTGGACAGGCTAATTCACCCCTCCACTTT.

CDR3 bases: TGTGCCAGCAGTCCTCCGGGCGGGAGCTCCTACAATGAGCAGTTCTTC. This gives the protein CASSPPGGSSYNEQFF. The genes are TRBV28 and TRBJ2-1; 7 bases are shared with TRBD2. There are 16 residues in the CDR3. CDR1 and CDR2 (germline): MDHEN, SYDVKM. J gave up 0 bases and V 5 bases, and 7 bases lay outside the gene matches.

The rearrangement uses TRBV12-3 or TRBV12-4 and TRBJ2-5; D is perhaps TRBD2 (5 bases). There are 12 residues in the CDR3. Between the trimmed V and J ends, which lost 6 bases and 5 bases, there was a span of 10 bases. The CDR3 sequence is CASRLRRETQYF. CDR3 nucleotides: TGTGCCAGCAGACTAAGGAGGGAGACCCAGTACTTC.

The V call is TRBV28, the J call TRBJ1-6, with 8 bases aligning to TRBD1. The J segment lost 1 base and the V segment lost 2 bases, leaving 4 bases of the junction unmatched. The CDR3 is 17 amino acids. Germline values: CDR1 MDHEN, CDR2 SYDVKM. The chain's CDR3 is CASSLGQGASYNSPLHF. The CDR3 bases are TGTGCCAGCAGTTTAGGACAGGGCGCATCCTATAATTCACCCCTCCACTTT.

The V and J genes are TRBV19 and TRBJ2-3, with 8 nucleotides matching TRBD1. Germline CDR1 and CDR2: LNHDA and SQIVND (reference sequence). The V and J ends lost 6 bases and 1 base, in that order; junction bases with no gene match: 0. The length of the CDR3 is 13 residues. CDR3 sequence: CASRGQGTDTQYF. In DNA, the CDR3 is TGTGCCAGTAGGGGACAGGGCACAGATACGCAGTATTTT.

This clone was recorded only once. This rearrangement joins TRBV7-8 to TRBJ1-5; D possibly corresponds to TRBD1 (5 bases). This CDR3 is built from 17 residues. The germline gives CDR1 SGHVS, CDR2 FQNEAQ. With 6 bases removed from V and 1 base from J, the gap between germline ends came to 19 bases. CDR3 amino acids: CASRESPGLQSNQPQHF. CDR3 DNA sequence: TGTGCCAGCAGAGAGAGTCCAGGGTTACAAAGCAATCAGCCCCAGCATTTT.

CDR3 loop: CASSLLAGASSGANVLTF. In nucleotides, the CDR3 is TGTGCCAGCAGCTTACTAGCGGGAGCCTCCTCTGGGGCCAACGTCCTGACTTTC. This chain links TRBV7-6 with TRBJ2-6, with TRBD2 identical over 10 bases. The CDR3 is 18 residues long. Looked up from germline, CDR1 is SGHVS and CDR2 is FNYEAQ. V lost 2 bases to trimming and J lost 0 bases; unmatched junction nucleotides: 4.

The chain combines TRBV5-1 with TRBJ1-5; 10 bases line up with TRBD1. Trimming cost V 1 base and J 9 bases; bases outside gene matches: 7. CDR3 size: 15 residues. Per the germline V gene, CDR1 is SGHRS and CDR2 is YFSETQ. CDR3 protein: CASSLLPTGGRPQHF. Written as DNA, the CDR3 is TGCGCCAGCAGCTTGTTGCCGACAGGGGGCCGGCCCCAGCATTTT. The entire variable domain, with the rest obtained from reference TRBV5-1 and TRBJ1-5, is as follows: KAGVTQTPRYLIKTRGQQVTLSCSPISGHRSVSWYQQTPGQGLQFLFEYFSETQRNKGNFPGRFSGRQFSNSRSEMNVSTLELGDSALYLCASSLLPTGGRPQHFGDGTRLSIL.

The CDR3 DNA sequence: TGTGCCAGCAGGTCTGTGGGCCCGGGGGAAAAACTGTTTTTT. This gives the protein CASRSVGPGEKLFF. V and J are TRBV6-5 and TRBJ1-4; D is ambiguous. Trimming removed 6 bases from V and 8 bases from J, with 16 bases in between. Germline V gene lookup returns CDR1 MNHEY and CDR2 SVGAGI. The CDR3 consists of 14 residues.

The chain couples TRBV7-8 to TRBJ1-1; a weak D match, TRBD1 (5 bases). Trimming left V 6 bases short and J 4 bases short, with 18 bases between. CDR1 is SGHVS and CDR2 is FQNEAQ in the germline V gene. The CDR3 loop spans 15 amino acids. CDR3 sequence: CASSSTAGGGTEAFF. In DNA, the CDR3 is TGTGCCAGCAGTTCCACCGCCGGGGGAGGCACTGAAGCTTTCTTT.

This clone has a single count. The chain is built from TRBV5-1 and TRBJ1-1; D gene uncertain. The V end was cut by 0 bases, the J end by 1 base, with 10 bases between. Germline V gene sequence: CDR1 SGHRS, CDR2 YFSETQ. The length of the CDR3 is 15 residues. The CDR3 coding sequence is TGCGCCAGCAGCTTGGGACACAGTCGGAACACTGAAGCTTTCTTT. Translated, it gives CASSLGHSRNTEAFF.

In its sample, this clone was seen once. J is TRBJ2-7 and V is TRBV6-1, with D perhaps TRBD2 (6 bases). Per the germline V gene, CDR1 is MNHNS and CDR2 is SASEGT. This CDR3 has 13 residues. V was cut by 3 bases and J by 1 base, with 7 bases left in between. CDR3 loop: CASSDGTSYEQYF. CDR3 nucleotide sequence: TGTGCCAGCAGTGACGGGACTTCCTACGAGCAGTACTTC.

CDR3 coding DNA: TGTGCTAGTGGTTTGTGGACAGGGAATCAGCCCCAGCATTTT. It translates to CASGLWTGNQPQHF. The chain joins TRBV12-5 to TRBJ1-5, with 8 bases lining up with TRBD1. Germline V gene lookup returns CDR1 LGHNT and CDR2 FRNRAP. Trimming at V came to 2 bases and at J to 4 bases, leaving 1 base not matched to a gene. There are 14 residues in the CDR3.

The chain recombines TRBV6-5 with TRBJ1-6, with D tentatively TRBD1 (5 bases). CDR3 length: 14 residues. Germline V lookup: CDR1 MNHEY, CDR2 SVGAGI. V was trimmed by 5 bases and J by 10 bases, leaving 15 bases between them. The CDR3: CASSLDQGYSPLHF. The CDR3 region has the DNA TGTGCCAGCAGTCTGGATCAGGGTTACTCACCCCTCCACTTT.

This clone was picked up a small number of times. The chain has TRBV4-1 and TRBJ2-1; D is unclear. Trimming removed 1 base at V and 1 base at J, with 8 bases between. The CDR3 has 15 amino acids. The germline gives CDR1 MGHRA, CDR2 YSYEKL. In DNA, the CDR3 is TGCGCCAGCAGCCAAGGTCAGGATTCCTACAATGAGCAGTTCTTC. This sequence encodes CASSQGQDSYNEQFF.

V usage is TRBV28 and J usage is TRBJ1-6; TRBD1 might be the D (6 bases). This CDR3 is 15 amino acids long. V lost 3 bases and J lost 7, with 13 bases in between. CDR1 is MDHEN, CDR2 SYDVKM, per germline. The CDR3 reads CASSFPDRPNSPLHF. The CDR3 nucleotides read TGTGCCAGCAGTTTTCCCGACAGGCCGAATTCACCCCTCCACTTT.